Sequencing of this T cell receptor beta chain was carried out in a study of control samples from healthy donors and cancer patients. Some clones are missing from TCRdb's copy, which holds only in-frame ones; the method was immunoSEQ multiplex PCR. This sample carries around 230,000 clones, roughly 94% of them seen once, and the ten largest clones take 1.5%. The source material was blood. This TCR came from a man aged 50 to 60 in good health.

CDR3 nucleotides: TGTGCCAGCAGCCCTGGGGGACGACCGAATTCACCCCTCCACTTT. Translated, it gives CASSPGGRPNSPLHF. The V gene is TRBV7-2, the J gene TRBJ1-6, with D possibly matching TRBD1 (5 bases). This CDR3 region has 15 residues. The germline V gene has CDR1 SGHTA and CDR2 FQGNSA. Trimming stripped 5 bases from V and 7 bases from J, with 15 bases between.